Given below is one T cell receptor (beta chain) in context. As yet, its antigen is unknown. From germline, CDR1 is SEHNR and CDR2 FQNEAQ (reference sequence). The CDR3 covers 14 residues. V lost 1 base and J 3 bases, leaving 10 bases between the germline ends. The data stem from a study of beta chain features in type 1 diabetes. Whole-study findings and limits: Within patients, naive, central memory and Treg TCRB repertoires seemed more similar than within healthy donors. All four CD4+ subsets from Type 1 diabetes patients carried moderately but significantly shorter TCRB CDR3s.

Donors underwent one heparinised blood draw, 95 to 150 mL on average. Investigators reverse transcribed all isolated RNA, so they sequenced expressed TCRB transcripts. Only in-frame clones appear in the TCRdb table, and some are missing; sequencing was by immunoSEQ multiplex PCR. Here the sample spans 600,000 to 750,000 clones, around 12% being singletons. This clonotype was sampled from a man under 40 with type 1 diabetes. Sequencing was performed on naive CD4+ T cells from blood. The chain employs TRBV7-9 and TRBJ2-7; the D gene is possibly TRBD1 (6 bases). CDR3 nucleotide sequence: TGTGCCAGCAGCTTAGGACAGGCCGGCTACGAGCAGTACTTC. Residues: CASSLGQAGYEQYF.